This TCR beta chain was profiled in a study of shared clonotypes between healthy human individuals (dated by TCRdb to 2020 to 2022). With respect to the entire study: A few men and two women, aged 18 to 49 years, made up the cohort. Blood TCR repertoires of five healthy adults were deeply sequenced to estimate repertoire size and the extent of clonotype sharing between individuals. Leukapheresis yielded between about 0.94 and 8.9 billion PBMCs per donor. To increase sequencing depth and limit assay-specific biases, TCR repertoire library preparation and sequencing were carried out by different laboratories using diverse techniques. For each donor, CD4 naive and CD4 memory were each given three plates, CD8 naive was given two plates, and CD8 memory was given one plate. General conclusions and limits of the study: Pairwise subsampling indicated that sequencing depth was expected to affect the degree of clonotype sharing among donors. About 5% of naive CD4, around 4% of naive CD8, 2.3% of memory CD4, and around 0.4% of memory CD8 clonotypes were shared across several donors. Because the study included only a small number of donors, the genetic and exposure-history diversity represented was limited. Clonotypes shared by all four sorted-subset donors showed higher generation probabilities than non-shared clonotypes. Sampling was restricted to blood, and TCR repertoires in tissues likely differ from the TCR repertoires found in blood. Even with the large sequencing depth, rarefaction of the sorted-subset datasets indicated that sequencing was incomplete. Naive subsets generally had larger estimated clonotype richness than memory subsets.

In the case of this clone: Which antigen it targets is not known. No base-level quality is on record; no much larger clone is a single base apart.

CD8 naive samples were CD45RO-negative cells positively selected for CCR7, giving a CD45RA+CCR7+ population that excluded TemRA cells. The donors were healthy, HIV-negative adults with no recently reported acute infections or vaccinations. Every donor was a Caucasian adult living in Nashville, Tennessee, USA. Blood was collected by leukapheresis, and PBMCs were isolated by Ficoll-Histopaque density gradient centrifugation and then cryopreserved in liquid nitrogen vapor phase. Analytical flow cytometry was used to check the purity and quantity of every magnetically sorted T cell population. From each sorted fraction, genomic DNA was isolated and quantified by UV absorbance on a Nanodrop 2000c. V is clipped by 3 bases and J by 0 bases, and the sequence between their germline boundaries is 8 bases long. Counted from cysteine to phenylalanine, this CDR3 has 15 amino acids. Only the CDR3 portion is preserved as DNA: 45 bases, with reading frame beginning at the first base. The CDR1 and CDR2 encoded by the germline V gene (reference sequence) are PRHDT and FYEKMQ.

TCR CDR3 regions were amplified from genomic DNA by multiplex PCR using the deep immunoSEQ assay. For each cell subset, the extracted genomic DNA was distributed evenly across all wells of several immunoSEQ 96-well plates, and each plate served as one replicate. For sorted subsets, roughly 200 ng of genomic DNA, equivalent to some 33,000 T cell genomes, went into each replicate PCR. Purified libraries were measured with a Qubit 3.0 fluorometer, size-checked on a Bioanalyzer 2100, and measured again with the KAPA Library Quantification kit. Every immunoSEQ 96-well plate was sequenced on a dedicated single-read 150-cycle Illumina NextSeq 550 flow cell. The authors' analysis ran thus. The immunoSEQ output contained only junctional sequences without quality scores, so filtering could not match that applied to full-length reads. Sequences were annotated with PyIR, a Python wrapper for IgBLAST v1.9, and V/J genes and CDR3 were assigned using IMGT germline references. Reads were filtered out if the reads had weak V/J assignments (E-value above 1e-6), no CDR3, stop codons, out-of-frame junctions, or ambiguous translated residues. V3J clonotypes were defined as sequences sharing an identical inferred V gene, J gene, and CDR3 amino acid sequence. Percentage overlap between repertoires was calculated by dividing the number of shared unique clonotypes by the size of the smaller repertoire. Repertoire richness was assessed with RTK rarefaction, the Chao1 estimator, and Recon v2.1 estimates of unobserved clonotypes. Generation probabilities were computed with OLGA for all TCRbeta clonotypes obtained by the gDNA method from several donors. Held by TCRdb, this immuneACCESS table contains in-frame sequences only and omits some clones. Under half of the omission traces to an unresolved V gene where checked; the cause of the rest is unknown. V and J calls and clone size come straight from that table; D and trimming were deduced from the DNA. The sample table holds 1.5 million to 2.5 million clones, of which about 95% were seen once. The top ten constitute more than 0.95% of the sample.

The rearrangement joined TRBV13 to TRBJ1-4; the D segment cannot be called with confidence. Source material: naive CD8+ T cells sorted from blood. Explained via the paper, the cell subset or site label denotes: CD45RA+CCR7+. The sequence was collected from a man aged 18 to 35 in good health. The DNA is TGTGCCAGCAGCTTCTCGGGGTCAACTAATGAAAAACTGTTTTTT. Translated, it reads CASSFSGSTNEKLFF.